The rows below give T cell receptor beta chains drawn from one sample of a study of beta chain features in type 1 diabetes. TCRdb keeps only in-frame clones here, not all; method: immunoSEQ multiplex PCR. The table shows over 500,000 clones, with 15% to 17% occurring only once. Sequenced input: naive CD4+ T cells from blood. All receptors come from a man between 18 and 35 years old in good health. The conserved cysteine and the conserved F or W are not part of the CDR3 here.

v_call,j_call,cdr3_aa
TRBV5-6,TRBJ2-3,ASSFKDTQY
TRBV7-9,TRBJ2-5,ASSPKRTGVKETQY
TRBV18,TRBJ1-1,ASSPGTGGNTEAF
TRBV14,TRBJ1-3,ASSQEDRGRSTIY
TRBV5-4,TRBJ1-2,ASSPGTGDSYGYT
TRBV27,TRBJ1-1,ASRRLNTEAF
TRBV4-1,TRBJ2-1,ASSQSISGRAGNEQF
TRBV18,TRBJ1-1,ASSPQGSTEAF
TRBV27,TRBJ2-2,ASSSSGANTGELF
TRBV5-1,TRBJ1-1,ASSLRGETTEAF
TRBV14,TRBJ1-1,ASSQVGGNRGTEAF
TRBV2,TRBJ1-2,ASSDGVRYGYT
TRBV12-5,TRBJ1-1,ASGLVVDRDLKNTEAF
TRBV29-1,TRBJ2-5,SVVGQRETQY
TRBV2,TRBJ1-2,ASSTLTGTIYGYT
TRBV29-1,TRBJ2-3,SVERGGTDTQY
TRBV12-5,TRBJ1-2,ASGLWDRFYGYT
TRBV7-2,TRBJ1-1,ASSLGAQNTEAF
TRBV18,TRBJ2-7,ASSPDRAYEQY
TRBV11-2,TRBJ2-7,ASSKISGTSYEQY
TRBV28,TRBJ1-5,ASSQGQGNQPQH
TRBV7-9,TRBJ1-1,ASSLGQGRTEAF
TRBV5-1,TRBJ2-7,ASSLASQDEQY
TRBV18,TRBJ2-2,ASSPLGATGELF
TRBV15,TRBJ2-6,ATSVQGAGANVLT
TRBV23-1,TRBJ2-1,ASSHDRAPSSYNEQF
TRBV27,TRBJ1-3,ASKGTARNTIY
TRBV29-1,TRBJ2-7,SVDRGYEQY
TRBV29-1,TRBJ2-4,SVGVRFPVMAKNIQY
TRBV6-6,TRBJ2-1,ASSYPNRNEQF
TRBV7-2,TRBJ1-2,ASSLDAGLGYGYT
TRBV7-2,TRBJ2-7,ASSLEVGEQY
TRBV9,TRBJ2-5,ASSVRGGRQETQY
TRBV5-4,TRBJ2-3,ASSLYITGGSTDTQY
TRBV11-2,TRBJ2-7,ASSPPGLGAYEQY
TRBV7-8,TRBJ2-7,ASSSHPIQYEQY
TRBV7-2,TRBJ2-5,ASSLASTSGAGGETQY
TRBV28,TRBJ2-1,ASAEYNEQF
TRBV6-1,TRBJ2-7,ASSHSSYEQY
TRBV7-9,TRBJ1-1,ASSFENTEAF
TRBV7-9,TRBJ2-1,ASSLGAGYNEQF
TRBV7-9,TRBJ1-1,ASSLNGALTEAF
TRBV9,TRBJ2-6,ASSAHREVTGANVLT
TRBV28,TRBJ2-3,ASSKAAGHTDTQY
TRBV5-4,TRBJ2-1,ASSLGHPPGENEQF
TRBV9,TRBJ2-7,ASSVGPGPLGRTGYEQY
TRBV29-1,TRBJ1-1,SGGETEAF